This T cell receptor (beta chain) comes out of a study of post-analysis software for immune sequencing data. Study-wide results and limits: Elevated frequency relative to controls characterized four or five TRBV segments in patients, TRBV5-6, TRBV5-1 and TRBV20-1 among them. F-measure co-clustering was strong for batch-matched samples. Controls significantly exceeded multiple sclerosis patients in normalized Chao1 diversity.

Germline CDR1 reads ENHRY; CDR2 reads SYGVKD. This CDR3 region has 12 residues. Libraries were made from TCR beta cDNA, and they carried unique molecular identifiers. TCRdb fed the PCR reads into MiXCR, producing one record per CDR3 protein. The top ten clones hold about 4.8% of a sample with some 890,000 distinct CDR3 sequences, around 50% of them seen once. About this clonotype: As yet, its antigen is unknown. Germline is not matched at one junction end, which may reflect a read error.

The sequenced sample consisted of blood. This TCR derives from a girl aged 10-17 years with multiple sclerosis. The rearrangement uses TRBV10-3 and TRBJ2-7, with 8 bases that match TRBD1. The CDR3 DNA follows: TGTGCCATCGGTGAACAGGGGGACGAGCAGTACTTC. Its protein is CAIGEQGDEQYF.